The 18 T cell receptor beta chains below were found in one sample sequenced in a study of cytomegalovirus exposure and HLA in healthy donors. PCR involved 60 Vbeta and 13 Jbeta primers. The assay was immunoSEQ multiplex PCR, and TCRdb's table has in-frame clones only and misses some. The data show approximately 130,000 clones, about four fifths seen once. The source material was PBMCs. Every receptor here comes from a man aged 25-45 years in good health and CMV-seronegative.

The genes are TRBV7-6 and TRBJ2-5; a possible D gene is TRBD1 (5 bases). The CDR3 has 15 residues. V was clipped by 2 bases and J by 5 bases, with 15 bases between them. CDR1 is SGHVS and CDR2 is FNYEAQ in the germline V gene. The CDR3 region is CASSLRVAGWETQYF. The CDR3 nucleotides read TGTGCCAGCAGCTTAAGGGTGGCAGGGTGGGAGACCCAGTACTTC.

V is TRBV10-1 and J is TRBJ2-1; TRBD2 agrees at 7 bases. V lost 8 bases, J lost 13 bases, and 29 bases stayed unmatched. Germline V gene data show CDR1 as WNHNN and CDR2 as SYGVQD (reference sequence). The CDR3 is 18 residues long. CDR3 sequence reads: CASFEMGSGSVSGLPQFF. CDR3 bases: TGCGCCAGCTTCGAGATGGGGAGCGGGTCTGTTTCGGGACTACCTCAGTTCTTC.

The chain combines TRBV7-2 with TRBJ1-2, with unresolved D. Germline CDR1 and CDR2: SGHTA and FQGNSA. The ends were cut back, 2 bases at V and 8 bases at J, with 30 bases in the middle. The CDR3 length is 19 residues. This CDR3 reads CASSLIRGLGTEAGGGYTF. The CDR3 nucleotides are TGTGCCAGCAGCTTAATTCGGGGTCTGGGTACAGAAGCAGGTGGGGGCTACACCTTC.

The chain combines TRBV29-1 with TRBJ2-5; 11 nucleotides line up with TRBD2. In germline, CDR1 is SQVTM, CDR2 ANQGSEA. This CDR3 comprises 15 residues. Unmatched junction bases numbered 7, after V lost 6 bases and J lost 1 base. The CDR3 region has the DNA TGCAGCGTACTAGCGGGAGAGGGGTCCCAAGAGACCCAGTACTTC. Translation: CSVLAGEGSQETQYF.

This sequence joins TRBV18 and TRBJ2-2; 12 bases align to TRBD2. V lost 3 bases and J lost 4; bases outside the gene matches: 3. CDR1 and CDR2 (germline): KGHSH, LQKENI. The CDR3 sequence is 16 residues long. CDR3 amino acids: CASSPPGLAGTGELFF. The CDR3 DNA follows: TGTGCCAGCTCACCCCCGGGACTAGCGGGCACCGGGGAGCTGTTTTTT.

This clone was detected ten times or more. The genes are TRBV6-1 and TRBJ1-1; D is unresolved. The length of the CDR3 is 13 residues. Germline CDR1 MNHNS, CDR2 SASEGT. Trimming stripped 3 bases from V and 5 bases from J, with 10 bases between. Written as DNA, the CDR3 is TGTGCCAGCAGTGAGCCTAGCCGAACTGAAGCTTTCTTT. Residues: CASSEPSRTEAFF.

The chain links TRBV11-1 to TRBJ2-7, with 11 bases fitting TRBD2. Germline CDR1 reads SGHAT; CDR2 reads FQDESV (reference sequence). The CDR3 totals 15 residues. Trimming took 3 bases from V and 7 from J; bases not matched to a gene: 8. The CDR3 DNA reads as TGTGCCAGCAGCTTCCCCGTACTAGCGGGAGTAGAGCAGTACTTC. This codes for CASSFPVLAGVEQYF.

V gene TRBV5-1 combines with J gene TRBJ1-1; TRBD1 agrees at 11 bases. CDR1 and CDR2 from the germline V gene are SGHRS and YFSETQ. V lost 2 bases, J lost 4 bases, and 10 bases stayed unmatched. This CDR3 region has 17 residues. In nucleotides, the CDR3 is TGCGCCAGCAGCTTCTCAGGACAGGGGGCCTATGGCACTGAAGCTTTCTTT. This sequence encodes CASSFSGQGAYGTEAFF.

The chain uses TRBV5-4 and TRBJ2-3, with D unresolved. The CDR3 has 15 amino acids. Trimming removed 3 bases from V and 5 bases from J, with 16 bases in between. The V gene's germline CDR1 is SGHNT and CDR2 YYREEE (reference sequence). CDR3 nucleotides: TGTGCCAGCAGCTCCTACCTCTTCGGGTTAGATACGCAGTATTTT. Translating gives CASSSYLFGLDTQYF.

V usage is TRBV18 and J usage is TRBJ2-3; TRBD2 might be the D (7 bases). V was shortened by 0 bases and J by 7 bases, with 14 bases between the two germline ends. The CDR3 is 15 residues long. Germline V CDR1 and CDR2: KGHSH, LQKENI. Here the CDR3 reads CASSPPVGGANTQYF. DNA for the CDR3: TGTGCCAGCTCACCACCGGTGGGGGGGGCAAATACGCAGTATTTT.

The rearrangement uses TRBV5-1 and TRBJ1-4; 7 positions match TRBD1. J gave up 1 base and V 1 base, and 4 bases lay outside the gene matches. Germline-derived CDR1 and CDR2 are SGHRS and YFSETQ. The CDR3 runs 16 residues. CDR3 sequence (DNA): TGCGCCAGCAGCTTGCTTCAGGGGGGAACTAATGAAAAACTGTTTTTT. It translates to CASSLLQGGTNEKLFF.

The sample holds many counts of this clone. The chain is built from TRBV28 and TRBJ2-7; D is undetermined. The germline V gene has CDR1 MDHEN and CDR2 SYDVKM. This CDR3 contains 13 residues. V was pared by 3 bases and J by 2 bases, with 8 bases between. CDR3: CASSFTSTYEQYF. The CDR3 DNA is TGTGCCAGCAGTTTTACCTCTACCTACGAGCAGTACTTC.

The chain employs TRBV7-2 and TRBJ2-1; D remains ambiguous. Germline V lookup: CDR1 SGHTA, CDR2 FQGNSA. V lost 0 bases and J 0 bases, leaving 6 bases between the germline ends. The CDR3 extends over 15 amino acids. The CDR3 region has the DNA TGTGCCAGCAGCTTAGCTAGGAGCTCCTACAATGAGCAGTTCTTC. Residues: CASSLARSSYNEQFF. The full variable domain, completed using reference TRBV7-2 and TRBJ2-1, is GAGVSQSPSNKVTEKGKDVELRCDPISGHTALYWYRQSLGQGLEFLIYFQGNSAPDKSGLPSDRFSAERTGGSVSTLTIQRTQQEDSAVYLCASSLARSSYNEQFFGPGTRLTVL.

There are a few counts of this clone. The V and J genes are TRBV30 and TRBJ1-2; TRBD1 aligns across 8 bases. Germline lookup yields CDR1 GTSNPN and CDR2 SVGIG (reference sequence). This CDR3 contains 11 residues. The junction had 1 base not matched to a gene; V was cut back by 3 bases and J by 7 bases. The CDR3 DNA reads as TGTGCCTGGAGGGACAGGGTTGGCTACACCTTC. Its translation is CAWRDRVGYTF.

This clone was observed a handful of times. A read error may account for a junction end that differs from germline. Other DNA sequences in the same sample also yield this CDR3. The gene calls are TRBV7-7 and TRBJ2-5, with 9 bases that match TRBD2. The CDR3 is 17 residues long. Germline CDR1 is SSHAT and CDR2 is FNYEAQ (reference sequence). CDR3 nucleotides: TGTGCTAGCAGCTTAGAGGCGAGCGGGGGGTCACAAGAGACCCAGTACTTC. It translates to CASSLEASGGSQETQYF.

In its sample, this clone was seen once. CDR3 sequence reads: CASSVDQGAYEQYF. CDR3 coding DNA: TGTGCCAGCAGCGTAGACCAGGGGGCCTACGAGCAGTACTTC. This sequence joins TRBV9 and TRBJ2-7; 7 bases map to TRBD1. CDR1 and CDR2 (germline): SGDLS, YYNGEE. The CDR3 contains 14 residues. With V trimmed by 0 bases and J by 2 bases, 2 bases remained unmatched.

This clone was seen only a few times. The chain employs TRBV28 and TRBJ2-2, with 9 bases lining up with TRBD2. Per germline, CDR1 MDHEN and CDR2 SYDVKM. V gave up 6 bases and J gave up 4 bases; unmatched junction bases: 12. The CDR3 is made up of 17 amino acids. CDR3 bases: TGTGCCAGCAGAACAAATAGCGGGAGTCGGCGCACCGGGGAGCTGTTTTTT. Protein: CASRTNSGSRRTGELFF. Variable domain in full (rest from reference TRBV28 and TRBJ2-2): DVKVTQSSRYLVKRTGEKVFLECVQDMDHENMFWYRQDPGLGLRLIYFSYDVKMKEKGDIPEGYSVSREKKERFSLILESASTNQTSMYLCASRTNSGSRRTGELFFGEGSRLTVL.

V is TRBV4-3 and J is TRBJ2-7; 9 nucleotides align to TRBD1. The V gene's germline CDR1 is LGHNA and CDR2 YSLEER. With 3 bases clipped from V and 3 bases from J, the junction kept 6 bases outside the gene matches. This CDR3 has 15 residues. CDR3: CASSHQGQGGYEQYF. CDR3 DNA sequence: TGCGCCAGCAGCCATCAGGGACAGGGTGGCTACGAGCAGTACTTC.